One sample yielded the 27 T cell receptor beta chains listed below, sequenced in a study of response to subunit inactivated influenza vaccine. MiXCR was run by TCRdb on the RT-PCR reads, yielding one entry per CDR3 protein. The sample consists of some 640,000 distinct CDR3 sequences, roughly 13% of them appearing once. This specimen was PBMCs from blood, taken 14 days before vaccination. The receptors derive from a middle-aged man who received an inactivated influenza vaccine.

This chain uses TRBV20-1 with TRBJ2-1, with TRBD2 matching 7 bases. The CDR3 is 15 residues long. After removal of 7 bases from V and 4 bases from J, the junction contained 13 bases not matched to a gene. CDR1 and CDR2 from the germline V gene are DFQATT and SNEGSKA (reference sequence). The CDR3 region is CSVNRDYMDYNEQFF. Here the CDR3 DNA reads TGCAGTGTCAACCGGGACTACATGGATTACAATGAGCAGTTCTTC.

The CDR3 bases are TGTGCCAGCATCGACAGTCGGTTCTACGAGCAGTACTTC. Translation gives CASIDSRFYEQYF. The chain carries TRBV28 and TRBJ2-7, with D maybe TRBD1 (5 bases). The germline V gene encodes CDR1 MDHEN and CDR2 SYDVKM. The CDR3 runs to 13 residues. The ends were cut back, 7 bases at V and 3 bases at J, with 13 bases in the middle.

The gene calls are TRBV12-3 or TRBV12-4 and TRBJ2-1, with 12 bases lining up with TRBD2. V lost 6 bases to trimming and J lost 8 bases; unmatched junction nucleotides: 2. The CDR3 has 13 residues. The CDR3 reads CASRLAGGDEQFF. The CDR3 DNA sequence: TGTGCCAGCAGGCTAGCGGGAGGGGATGAGCAGTTCTTC.

The chain carries TRBV2 and TRBJ2-3; the D gene is possibly TRBD2 (6 bases). CDR1 is SNHLY and CDR2 is FYNNEI in the germline V gene. V was trimmed by 6 bases and J by 0 bases, leaving 16 bases between them. This CDR3 has 16 amino acids. The CDR3: CASRVGGTLSTDTQYF. Written as DNA, the CDR3 is TGTGCCAGCAGAGTGGGCGGGACGCTGAGCACAGATACGCAGTATTTT.

The sample holds a few counts of this clonotype. The V call is TRBV9, the J call TRBJ2-1; 7 bases align to TRBD1. CDR3 length equals 17 residues. Trimming removed 0 bases from V and 3 bases from J; junction bases left unmatched: 9. Germline CDR1 and CDR2: SGDLS and YYNGEE. CDR3 in amino acids: CASSVGRDRPLYNEQFF. CDR3 in DNA: TGTGCCAGCAGCGTAGGAAGGGACAGACCCCTCTACAATGAGCAGTTCTTC.

This clonotype was picked up many times. The chain combines TRBV20-1 with TRBJ2-3; 7 nucleotides line up with TRBD2. J gave up 2 bases and V 3 bases, and 11 bases lay outside the gene matches. Germline V lookup: CDR1 DFQATT, CDR2 SNEGSKA (reference sequence). CDR3 length: 16 amino acids. Here the CDR3 reads CSARVRGGLLTDTQYF. The CDR3 DNA follows: TGCAGTGCTAGGGTTCGCGGGGGACTACTCACAGATACGCAGTATTTT.

This clonotype was seen repeatedly, ten times or more. An end of the junction differs from the germline gene, which may be a read error. The rearrangement links TRBV7-9 to TRBJ1-1, with 8 bases aligning to TRBD1. This CDR3 has 13 amino acids. The germline V gene has CDR1 SEHNR and CDR2 FQNEAQ (reference sequence). The chain's CDR3 is CASSPWTGTEAFF. The DNA for the CDR3 is TGTGCCAGCAGCCCATGGACAGGGACTGAGGCTTTCTTT.

This clonotype was observed a few times. The CDR3 DNA reads as TGTGCCAGCAGGTCTGGAGCGGGAGGGTTCTACGAGCAGTACTTC. Encoded protein: CASRSGAGGFYEQYF. This chain joins TRBV5-6 and TRBJ2-7; TRBD2 matches at 10 bases. Germline CDR1 reads SGHDT; CDR2 reads YYEEEE. The V and J ends lost 5 bases and 3 bases, in that order; junction bases with no gene match: 8. The CDR3 is 15 residues long.

The rearrangement links TRBV24-1 to TRBJ2-5; the D is unclear. Germline V gene sequence: CDR1 KGHDR, CDR2 SFDVKD. Trimming stripped 2 bases from V and 1 base from J, with 10 bases between. CDR3 length: 15 residues. CDR3 coding DNA: TGTGCCACCAGTGATTCCCGGTCAATCCAAGAGACCCAGTACTTC. As protein: CATSDSRSIQETQYF.

This clonotype was observed at least ten times. The V call is TRBV5-5, the J call TRBJ2-7, with 8 positions matching TRBD1. The germline gives CDR1 SGHKS, CDR2 YYEKEE (reference sequence). The ends lost 4 bases at V and 10 bases at J; junction bases unmatched: 16. The CDR3 is made up of 15 amino acids. CDR3 sequence reads: CASSGQTGAIRYQYF. The CDR3 nucleotides are TGTGCCAGCAGCGGGCAGACAGGGGCTATACGATATCAGTACTTC.

The rearrangement joins TRBV15 to TRBJ1-5; the match to TRBD1 covers 7 bases. V lost 0 bases to trimming and J lost 0 bases; unmatched junction nucleotides: 8. Germline loops: CDR1 LNHNV, CDR2 YYDKDF (reference sequence). There are 18 residues in the CDR3. The CDR3 is CATSRERMTGLSNQPQHF. The CDR3, as DNA: TGTGCCACCAGCAGAGAAAGGATGACAGGGCTTAGCAATCAGCCCCAGCATTTT.

The V gene is TRBV20-1, the J gene TRBJ1-6, with D unclear. The CDR3 is 13 residues long. In germline, CDR1 is DFQATT, CDR2 SNEGSKA (reference sequence). V gave up 8 bases and J gave up 4 bases, with 12 bases separating them. CDR3 amino acids: CSTRRNYNSPLHF. Written as DNA, the CDR3 is TGCAGTACACGACGGAATTATAATTCACCCCTCCACTTT.

The rearrangement uses TRBV24-1 and TRBJ2-1; 8 nucleotides match TRBD2. V lost 0 bases, J lost 7 bases, and 7 bases stayed unmatched. CDR1 is KGHDR, CDR2 SFDVKD, per germline. This CDR3 is built from 16 residues. CDR3 protein: CATSDLQTSARNEQFF. The DNA for the CDR3 is TGTGCCACCAGTGATTTGCAGACTAGCGCCCGGAATGAGCAGTTCTTC.

This rearrangement joins TRBV4-3 to TRBJ1-2; TRBD1 matches 9 bases. Looked up from germline, CDR1 is LGHNA and CDR2 is YSLEER. CDR3 length equals 15 residues. V was clipped by 4 bases and J by 7 bases; unmatched bases: 10. As DNA, the CDR3 is TGCGCCAGCAGCCGGGGCCGGGACAGGGTTGGTGGCTACACCTTC. It codes for CASSRGRDRVGGYTF.

This clonotype was recorded a few times. V gene TRBV30 combines with J gene TRBJ1-5; D might be TRBD1 (6 bases). The CDR3 has 13 residues. CDR1 is GTSNPN, CDR2 SVGIG, per germline (reference sequence). Between the trimmed V and J ends, which lost 1 base and 3 bases, there was a span of 7 bases. CDR3 amino acids: CAWSGQVNQPQHF. Here the CDR3 DNA reads TGTGCCTGGAGTGGACAGGTCAATCAGCCCCAGCATTTT. The full variable domain, with the rest looked up from reference TRBV30 and TRBJ1-5, is SQTIHQWPATLVQPVGSPLSLECTVEGTSNPNLYWYRQAAGRGLQLLFYSVGIGQISSEVPQNLSASRPQDRQFILSSKKLLLSDSGFYLCAWSGQVNQPQHFGDGTRLSIL.

The CDR3 here is CSANPGTSGRNEQFF. The CDR3 nucleotides are TGCAGTGCGAACCCCGGGACTAGCGGGAGAAATGAGCAGTTCTTC. This rearrangement joins TRBV20-1 to TRBJ2-1; TRBD2 aligns across 14 bases. This CDR3 comprises 15 residues. Germline V gives CDR1 DFQATT, CDR2 SNEGSKA (reference sequence). With 6 bases clipped from V and 7 bases from J, the junction kept 8 bases outside the gene matches.

The chain combines TRBV5-1 with TRBJ2-1; no clear D. The CDR3 spans 15 residues. The V end was cut by 1 base, the J end by 6 bases, with 14 bases between. Per the germline V gene, CDR1 is SGHRS and CDR2 is YFSETQ. The CDR3 coding sequence is TGCGCCAGCAGCTTGTTAGATACAACCCCCAATGAGCAGTTCTTC. Translated, it gives CASSLLDTTPNEQFF.

This clonotype showed up just once. J is TRBJ2-1 and V is TRBV4-2, with D hard to call. The V end was cut by 1 base, the J end by 12 bases, with 10 bases between. The CDR3 extends over 12 amino acids. Germline V gene lookup returns CDR1 LGHNA and CDR2 YNFKEQ. The CDR3 nucleotides are TGTGCCAGCAGCCAAGGGCCCCGTAGGCAGTTCTTC. It yields the protein CASSQGPRRQFF.

The rearrangement links TRBV5-1 to TRBJ2-3; D not resolved. CDR1 SGHRS and CDR2 YFSETQ come from the germline V gene. The V and J ends lost 1 base and 2 bases respectively, with 8 bases between them. This CDR3 is 14 amino acids long. The DNA of the CDR3 is TGCGCCAGCAGCTTGTTACAGAACACAGATACGCAGTATTTT. This gives the protein CASSLLQNTDTQYF. Based on the CDR3 plus reference TRBV5-1 and TRBJ2-3, the full variable domain is KAGVTQTPRYLIKTRGQQVTLSCSPISGHRSVSWYQQTPGQGLQFLFEYFSETQRNKGNFPGRFSGRQFSNSRSEMNVSTLELGDSALYLCASSLLQNTDTQYFGPGTRLTVL.

This clonotype came up a few times. This sequence joins TRBV6-1 and TRBJ2-5, with 8 bases matching TRBD1. With 5 bases clipped from V and 5 bases from J, the junction kept 7 bases outside the gene matches. This CDR3 comprises 14 residues. Germline V CDR1 and CDR2: MNHNS, SASEGT. The CDR3 DNA reads as TGTGCCAGCAGTCTCCTCCAGGGGGCTGAGACCCAGTACTTC. It specifies CASSLLQGAETQYF.

The chain is built from TRBV7-9 and TRBJ2-5; D ambiguous. V lost 8 bases, J lost 4 bases, and 8 bases lay in between. From germline, CDR1 is SEHNR and CDR2 FQNEAQ (reference sequence). CDR3 length equals 11 residues. CDR3 in amino acids: CASGNRETQYF. The CDR3 region has the DNA TGTGCCAGCGGGAACCGAGAGACCCAGTACTTC.

The chain has TRBV5-1 and TRBJ2-3; TRBD2 agrees at 14 bases. The germline gives CDR1 SGHRS, CDR2 YFSETQ. Trimming took 4 bases from V and 3 from J; bases not matched to a gene: 4. CDR3 length: 16 amino acids. This chain's CDR3 is CASSRGLAGVTDTQYF. As DNA, the CDR3 is TGCGCCAGCAGCAGGGGACTAGCGGGGGTAACAGATACGCAGTATTTT. Full variable domain (remainder filled in from reference TRBV5-1 and TRBJ2-3): KAGVTQTPRYLIKTRGQQVTLSCSPISGHRSVSWYQQTPGQGLQFLFEYFSETQRNKGNFPGRFSGRQFSNSRSEMNVSTLELGDSALYLCASSRGLAGVTDTQYFGPGTRLTVL.

This clonotype has more than one count but fewer than ten. The chain carries TRBV5-5 and TRBJ2-7; 8 positions match TRBD2. The CDR3 runs 15 residues. V lost 0 bases to trimming and J lost 5 bases; unmatched junction nucleotides: 7. Germline V lookup: CDR1 SGHKS, CDR2 YYEKEE (reference sequence). CDR3 sequence reads: CASSLAGLEVNEQYF. The CDR3 DNA is TGTGCCAGCAGCTTGGCGGGACTAGAGGTTAACGAGCAGTACTTC.

This clonotype was detected a few times. V usage is TRBV6-6 and J usage is TRBJ1-1; tentative D call: TRBD1 (5 bases). Germline CDR1 is MNHNY and CDR2 is SVGAGI (reference sequence). Trimming left V 2 bases short and J 8 bases short, with 9 bases between. The CDR3 runs to 12 residues. The DNA for the CDR3 is TGTGCCAGCAGTTACGGGGCCAGCGAAGCTTTCTTT. This codes for CASSYGASEAFF.

This clonotype was observed at least ten times. The chain recombines TRBV7-2 with TRBJ1-1, with D possibly TRBD1 on 5 matching bases. The CDR3 spans 16 residues. V was cut by 4 bases and J by 4 bases, with 19 bases left in between. Germline V gives CDR1 SGHTA, CDR2 FQGNSA. The CDR3 nucleotides are TGTGCCAGCAGCTCCCTCAGGGTGGGGCCCGGCACTGAAGCTTTCTTT. Translating it yields CASSSLRVGPGTEAFF.

V gene TRBV10-3 combines with J gene TRBJ2-5, with 7 nucleotides matching TRBD2. J lost 5 bases, V lost 4 bases, and 4 bases had no gene match. This CDR3 spans 13 amino acids. Germline CDR1 is ENHRY and CDR2 is SYGVKD. The CDR3 bases are TGTGCCATCAGTGGAACAGCGGGGGAGACCCAGTACTTC. It specifies CAISGTAGETQYF.

The V call is TRBV4-1, the J call TRBJ1-2, with D uncertain. The CDR3 is 16 amino acids. The V gene lost 2 bases and the J gene lost 9 bases, with 22 bases spanning the gap. Germline V gene data show CDR1 as MGHRA and CDR2 as YSYEKL. The CDR3 sequence is CASSQSASGETARYTF. CDR3 coding DNA: TGCGCCAGCAGCCAATCCGCCAGCGGCGAAACCGCGCGCTACACCTTC.